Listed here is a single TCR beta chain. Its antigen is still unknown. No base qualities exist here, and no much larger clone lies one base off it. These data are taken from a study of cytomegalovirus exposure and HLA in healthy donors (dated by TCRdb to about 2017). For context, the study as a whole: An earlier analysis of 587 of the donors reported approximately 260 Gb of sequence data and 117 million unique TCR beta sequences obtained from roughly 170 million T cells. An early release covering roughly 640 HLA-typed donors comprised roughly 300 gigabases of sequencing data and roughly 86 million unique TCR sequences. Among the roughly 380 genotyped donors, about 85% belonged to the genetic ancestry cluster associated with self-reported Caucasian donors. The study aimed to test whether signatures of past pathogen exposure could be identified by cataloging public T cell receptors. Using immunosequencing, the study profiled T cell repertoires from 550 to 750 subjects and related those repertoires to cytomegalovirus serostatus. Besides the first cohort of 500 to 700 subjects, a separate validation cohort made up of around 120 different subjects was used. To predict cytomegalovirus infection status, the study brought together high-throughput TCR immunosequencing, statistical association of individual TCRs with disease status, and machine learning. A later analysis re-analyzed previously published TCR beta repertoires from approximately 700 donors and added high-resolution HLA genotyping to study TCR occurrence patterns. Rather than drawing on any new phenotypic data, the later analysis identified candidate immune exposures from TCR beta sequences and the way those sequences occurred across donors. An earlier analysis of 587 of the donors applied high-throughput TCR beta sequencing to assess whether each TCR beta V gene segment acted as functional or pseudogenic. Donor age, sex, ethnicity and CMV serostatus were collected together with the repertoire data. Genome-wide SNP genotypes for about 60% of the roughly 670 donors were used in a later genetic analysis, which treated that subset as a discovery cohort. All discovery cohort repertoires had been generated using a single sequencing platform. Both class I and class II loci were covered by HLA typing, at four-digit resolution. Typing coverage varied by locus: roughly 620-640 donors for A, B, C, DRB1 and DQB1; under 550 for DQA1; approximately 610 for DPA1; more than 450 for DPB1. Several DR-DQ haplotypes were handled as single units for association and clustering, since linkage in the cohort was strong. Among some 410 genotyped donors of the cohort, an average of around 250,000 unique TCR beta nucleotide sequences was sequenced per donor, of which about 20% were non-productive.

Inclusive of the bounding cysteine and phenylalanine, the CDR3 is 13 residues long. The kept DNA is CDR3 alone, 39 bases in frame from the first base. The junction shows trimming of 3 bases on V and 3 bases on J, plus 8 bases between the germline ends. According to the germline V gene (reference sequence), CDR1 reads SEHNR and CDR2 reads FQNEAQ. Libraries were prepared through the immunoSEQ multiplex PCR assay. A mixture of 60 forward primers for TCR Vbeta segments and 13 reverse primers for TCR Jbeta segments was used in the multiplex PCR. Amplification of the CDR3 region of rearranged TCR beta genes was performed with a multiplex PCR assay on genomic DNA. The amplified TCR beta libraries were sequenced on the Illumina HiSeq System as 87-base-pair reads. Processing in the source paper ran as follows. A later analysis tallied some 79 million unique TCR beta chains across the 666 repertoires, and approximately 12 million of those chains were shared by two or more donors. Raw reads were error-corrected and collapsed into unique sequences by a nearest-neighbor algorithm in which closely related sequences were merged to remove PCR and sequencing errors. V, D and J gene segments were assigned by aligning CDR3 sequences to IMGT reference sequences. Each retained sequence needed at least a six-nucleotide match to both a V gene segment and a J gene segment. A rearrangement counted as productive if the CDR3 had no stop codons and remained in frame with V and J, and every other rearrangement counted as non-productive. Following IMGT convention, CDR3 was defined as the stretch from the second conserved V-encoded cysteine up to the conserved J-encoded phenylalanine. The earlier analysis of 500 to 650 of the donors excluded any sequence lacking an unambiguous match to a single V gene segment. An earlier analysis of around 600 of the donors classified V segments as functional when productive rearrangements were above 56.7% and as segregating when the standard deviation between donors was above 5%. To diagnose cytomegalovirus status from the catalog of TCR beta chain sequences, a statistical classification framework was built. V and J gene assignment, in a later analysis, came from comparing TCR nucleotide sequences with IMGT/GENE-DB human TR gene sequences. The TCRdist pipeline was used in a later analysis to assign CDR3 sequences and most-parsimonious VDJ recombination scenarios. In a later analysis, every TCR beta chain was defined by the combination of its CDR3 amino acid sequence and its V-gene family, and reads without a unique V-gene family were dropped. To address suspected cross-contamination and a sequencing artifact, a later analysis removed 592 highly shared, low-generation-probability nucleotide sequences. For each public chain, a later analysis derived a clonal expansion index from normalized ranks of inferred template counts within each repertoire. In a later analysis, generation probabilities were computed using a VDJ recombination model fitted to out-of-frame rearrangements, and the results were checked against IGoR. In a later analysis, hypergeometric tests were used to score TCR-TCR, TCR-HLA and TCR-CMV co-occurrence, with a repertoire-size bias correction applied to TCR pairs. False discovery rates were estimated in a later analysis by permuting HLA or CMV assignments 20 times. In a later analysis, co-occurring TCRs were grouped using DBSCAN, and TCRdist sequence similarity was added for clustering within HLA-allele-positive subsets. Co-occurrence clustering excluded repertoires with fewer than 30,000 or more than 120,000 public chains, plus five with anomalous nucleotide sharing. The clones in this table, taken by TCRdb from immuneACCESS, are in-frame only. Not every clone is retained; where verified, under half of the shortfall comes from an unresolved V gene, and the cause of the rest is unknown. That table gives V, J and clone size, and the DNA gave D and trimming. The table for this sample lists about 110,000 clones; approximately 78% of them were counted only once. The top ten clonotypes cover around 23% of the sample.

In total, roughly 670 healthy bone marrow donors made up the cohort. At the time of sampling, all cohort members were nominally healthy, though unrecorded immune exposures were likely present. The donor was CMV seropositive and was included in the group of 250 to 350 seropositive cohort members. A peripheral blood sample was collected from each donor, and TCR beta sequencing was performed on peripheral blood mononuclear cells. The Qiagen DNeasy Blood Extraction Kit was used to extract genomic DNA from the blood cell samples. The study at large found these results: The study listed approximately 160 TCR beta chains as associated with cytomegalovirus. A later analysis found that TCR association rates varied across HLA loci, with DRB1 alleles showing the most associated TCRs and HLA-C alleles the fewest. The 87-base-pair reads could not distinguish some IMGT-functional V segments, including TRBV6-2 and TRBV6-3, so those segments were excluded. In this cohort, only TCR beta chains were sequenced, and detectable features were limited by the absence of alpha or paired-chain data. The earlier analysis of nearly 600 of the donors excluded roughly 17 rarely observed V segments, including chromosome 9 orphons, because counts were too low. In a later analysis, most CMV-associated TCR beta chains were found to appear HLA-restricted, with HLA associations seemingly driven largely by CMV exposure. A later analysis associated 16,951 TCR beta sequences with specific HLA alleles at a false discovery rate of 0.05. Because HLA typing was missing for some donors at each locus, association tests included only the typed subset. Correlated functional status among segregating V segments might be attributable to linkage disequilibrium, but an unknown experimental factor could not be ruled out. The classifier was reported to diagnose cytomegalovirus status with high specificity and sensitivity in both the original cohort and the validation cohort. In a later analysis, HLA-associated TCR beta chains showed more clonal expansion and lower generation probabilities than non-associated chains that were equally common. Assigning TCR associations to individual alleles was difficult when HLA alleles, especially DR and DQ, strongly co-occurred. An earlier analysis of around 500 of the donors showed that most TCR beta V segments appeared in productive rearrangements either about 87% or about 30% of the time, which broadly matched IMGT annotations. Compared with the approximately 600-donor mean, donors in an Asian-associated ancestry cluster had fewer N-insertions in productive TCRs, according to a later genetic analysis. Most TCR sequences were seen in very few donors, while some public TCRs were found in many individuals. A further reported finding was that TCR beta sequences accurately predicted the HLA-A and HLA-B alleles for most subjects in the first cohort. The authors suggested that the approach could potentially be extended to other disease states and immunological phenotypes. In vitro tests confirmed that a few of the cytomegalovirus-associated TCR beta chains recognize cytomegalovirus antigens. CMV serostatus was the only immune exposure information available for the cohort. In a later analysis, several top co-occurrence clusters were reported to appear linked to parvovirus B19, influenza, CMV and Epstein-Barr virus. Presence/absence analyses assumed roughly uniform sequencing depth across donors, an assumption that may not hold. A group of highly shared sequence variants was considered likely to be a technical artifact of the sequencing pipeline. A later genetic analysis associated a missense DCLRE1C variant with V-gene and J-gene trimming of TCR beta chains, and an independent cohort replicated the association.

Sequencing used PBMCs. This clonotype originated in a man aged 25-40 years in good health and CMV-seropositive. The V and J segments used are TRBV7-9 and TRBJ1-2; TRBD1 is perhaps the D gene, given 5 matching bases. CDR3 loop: CASSFARDYGYTF. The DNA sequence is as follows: TGTGCCAGCAGCTTCGCCAGGGACTATGGCTACACCTTC.